The rows below give T cell receptor beta chains drawn from one sample of a study of response to subunit inactivated influenza vaccine. TCRdb re-derived calls from the RT-PCR reads in MiXCR, one entry per CDR3 protein. Of about 300,000 distinct CDR3 sequences listed, over 20% were seen once; the top ten hold 10%. Source: PBMCs from blood, taken around 22 months after vaccination. Receptors originate from a man in his fifties or sixties who received an inactivated influenza vaccine. Both conserved end residues are part of each CDR3. Each record gives: CDR3 protein, CDR3 DNA, J gene, V gene, D gene, clone size. A D gene is named only where the DNA matches it firmly. Some rows mark clone size as missing; the rest say once, few, many or name a class of expanded clone.

CASSLDRVDTGELFF TGCGCCAGCAGCTTGGACAGGGTGGACACCGGGGAGCTGTTTTTT TRBJ2-2 TRBV5-1 NA few
CASSYVTNTEAFF TGCGCCAGCAGCTACGTCACGAACACTGAAGCTTTCTTT TRBJ1-1 TRBV5-1 NA many
CATSRDTLKTGGTEAFF TGTGCCACCAGCAGAGATACCCTCAAGACTGGAGGAACTGAAGCTTTCTTT TRBJ1-1 TRBV15 NA many
CNPKTEAFF TGCAATCCAAAAACTGAAGCTTTCTTT TRBJ1-1 TRBV20-1 NA NA
CASSLDWGANEKLFF TGCGCCAGCAGCTTGGACTGGGGTGCTAATGAAAAACTGTTTTTT TRBJ1-4 TRBV5-1 NA NA
CSAGSGLAGYEQFF TGCAGTGCTGGATCTGGACTAGCGGGGTATGAGCAGTTCTTC TRBJ2-1 TRBV20-1 TRBD2 few
CASSLISNQPQHF TGTGCCAGCAGTTTAATCAGCAATCAGCCCCAGCATTTT TRBJ1-5 TRBV12-3/TRBV12-4 NA many
CSARESSGANVLTF TGCAGTGCTAGAGAAAGCTCTGGGGCCAACGTCCTGACTTTC TRBJ2-6 TRBV20-1 NA few
CASSSDSSYEQYF TGTGCCAGCAGCTCTGACAGTTCCTACGAGCAGTACTTC TRBJ2-7 TRBV5-5 NA few
CASSEQGTEAFF TGTGCCAGCAGTGAACAGGGAACTGAAGCTTTCTTT TRBJ1-1 TRBV28 NA few
CATSRSWAPRGGEKLFF TGTGCCACCAGCAGAAGCTGGGCTCCAAGGGGAGGCGAAAAACTGTTTTTT TRBJ1-4 TRBV15 NA few
CASSPGTGGGQPQHF TGTGCCAGCAGCCCCGGGACAGGTGGGGGTCAGCCCCAGCATTTT TRBJ1-5 TRBV7-9 TRBD1 NA
CASSPYRGESSYEQYF TGTGCCAGCAGCCCCTATAGGGGGGAATCCTCCTACGAGCAGTACTTC TRBJ2-7 TRBV27 NA NA
CASKGTSNHEQYF TGTGCCAGCAAAGGGACTAGCAACCACGAGCAGTACTTC TRBJ2-7 TRBV6-1 TRBD2 NA
CASSLKKGSVAFF TGTGCCAGCAGCTTAAAAAAGGGCTCAGTCGCTTTCTTT TRBJ1-1 TRBV7-2 NA NA
CSAWDRNTGELFF TGCAGTGCTTGGGACAGGAACACCGGGGAGCTGTTTTTT TRBJ2-2 TRBV20-1 TRBD1 few
CSARDAGVVTDTQYF TGCAGTGCTAGAGATGCCGGGGTAGTAACAGATACGCAGTATTTT TRBJ2-3 TRBV20-1 NA few
CASTQQLNTEAFF TGTGCCAGCACGCAACAGTTGAACACTGAAGCTTTCTTT TRBJ1-1 TRBV6-2/TRBV6-3 NA NA
CSARPGTANQPQHF TGCAGTGCTAGGCCCGGGACAGCGAATCAGCCCCAGCATTTT TRBJ1-5 TRBV20-1 TRBD1 many
CASSYSGVDTQYF TGTGCCAGCAGTTACTCGGGAGTGGATACGCAGTATTTT TRBJ2-3 TRBV6-2/TRBV6-3 NA few
CASSLEARSGGYTF TGCGCCAGCAGCCTAGAGGCCCGGTCGGGGGGCTACACCTTC TRBJ1-2 TRBV4-3 NA NA
CASSIRGFNQPQHF TGTGCCAGCAGCATCAGGGGGTTCAATCAGCCCCAGCATTTT TRBJ1-5 TRBV3-1 TRBD1 NA
CSVEFGESADTQYF TGCAGCGTTGAGTTCGGAGAGAGTGCAGATACGCAGTATTTT TRBJ2-3 TRBV29-1 NA NA